The entry that follows covers one T cell receptor beta chain sequence. What it recognizes is unknown. Total RNA, at least 6 micrograms per sample, was extracted from PBMCs. The CDR3 is 13 amino acids. V gave up 2 bases and J gave up 4 bases, with 11 bases separating them. The germline V gene encodes CDR1 DFQATT and CDR2 SNEGSKA (reference sequence). These data are taken from a study of blood T cells in healthy people across ages. Study results and caveats: Donors of long life had a larger count of naive CD4+ cells and greater diversity than aged donors. From one million sequenced T cells, diversity estimates were lower bounds.

The second PCR ran roughly 7 to 12 cycles with a sample-barcoded 5' primer and J-beta primers. TCRdb fed the 5' RACE reads into MiXCR, producing one record per CDR3 protein. In the table there are approximately 1.5 million distinct CDR3 sequences, almost 35% of which are singletons. The genes are TRBV20-1 and TRBJ1-2; D possibly corresponds to TRBD1 (5 bases). Sequencing was done on a sample of blood. The TCR originated in a young woman in good health. CDR3 protein: CSARPDTTYGYTF. The CDR3 DNA reads as TGCAGTGCTAGACCGGACACAACCTATGGCTACACCTTC.